This TCR beta chain was sequenced in a study of shared clonotypes between healthy human individuals. Study-wide background: Aged 18 to 49, the donors were a couple of women and a few men. Overall study findings and caveats: Blood alone was sampled, and tissue repertoires likely differ.

Using immunoSEQ multiplex PCR, the repertoire was profiled, and TCRdb retains in-frame clones only, with some absent. The repertoire holds 450,000 to 700,000 clones, with nearly 97% as singletons. The CDR3 contains 14 residues. CDR1 is MNHEY and CDR2 is SMNVEV in the germline V gene (reference sequence). Unmatched junction bases numbered 1, after V lost 2 bases and J lost 6 bases. Naive CD8 cells lacked CD45RO and underwent positive selection for CCR7, leaving out terminally differentiated effector memory CD45RA+ cells. As for this clone: What it binds is unknown.

The sequenced material came from naive CD8+ T cells sorted from blood. The J gene is TRBJ2-1, the V gene TRBV27, with 10 bases matching TRBD2. The TCR comes from a woman under 40 in good health. CDR3 DNA: TGTGCCAGCAGTTTAAGCGGGAGGGCCAATGAGCAGTTCTTC. Translated: CASSLSGRANEQFF.